The following is a T cell receptor beta chain sequence with its context. The sample belongs to a study of tumor T cells in aggressive B-cell lymphoma. The assay was immunoSEQ multiplex PCR, and TCRdb's table has in-frame clones only and misses some. The sample carries roughly 2,800 clones, roughly 91% recorded once. This clonotype was sampled from an adult with diffuse large B cell lymphoma. Sequencing input: tumor tissue.

CDR3 residues: CASSPRLMGGLTGTIYF. The CDR3 region has the DNA TGTGCCAGCAGCCCGAGGTTAATGGGGGGTCTAACGGGCACCATATATTTT. The genes are TRBV7-6 and TRBJ1-3, with D possibly TRBD1 on 5 matching bases. Germline CDR1 and CDR2: SGHVS and FNYEAQ. V dropped 5 bases and J dropped 9 bases, with 26 bases sitting between them. The CDR3 is 17 amino acids.